The clone carrying this T cell receptor (beta chain) was picked up one time. Germline CDR1 SGHAT, CDR2 FQNNGV. This CDR3 region has 11 residues. The germline V and J ends were trimmed by 5 bases and 7 bases, with 6 bases remaining between them. The sort gate was single viable CD3+CD4+CD8-CD45RO+ cells for memory CD4+ T cells. Total CD4+ T cells were enriched by CD4 positive selection. This sample was taken from a study of memory CD4+ T cells and cytomegalovirus serostatus. Sequencing was performed with immunoSEQ multiplex PCR; in TCRdb, only in-frame clones are kept and a portion is missing. The sample carries roughly 50,000 clones, roughly 84% recorded once.

This rearrangement joins TRBV11-2 to TRBJ2-1; D remains ambiguous. What was sequenced was memory CD4+ T cells from blood. The receptor's source is an adult in good health and CMV-seronegative. Some clones in this sample may be carry-over from other donors' samples. The CDR3 spells CASSPRNEQFF. The CDR3 nucleotides are TGTGCCAGCAGCCCCCGTAATGAGCAGTTCTTC.